The clone carrying this T cell receptor beta chain was seen at least ten times. Its antigen is not identified. Quantitative 5'-RACE with molecular barcodes produced the TCR beta libraries. Via MiXCR, TCRdb re-called the 5' RACE reads, giving one row per CDR3 protein. The sample includes about 210,000 distinct CDR3 sequences, 6% to 8.5% of them seen just once. Germline V lookup: CDR1 SGHTA, CDR2 FQGNSA. The CDR3 loop spans 14 amino acids. V gave up 5 bases and J gave up 0 bases; unmatched junction bases: 4. This entry is derived from a study of CD8 T cells in ankylosing spondylitis. Broader study findings: Peripheral blood samples showed relatively rare disease-linked clones, and these clones were CD8+. A TCR beta motif of about 8 highly homologous variants seemed to mark ankylosing spondylitis blood.

The sequenced sample consisted of blood, either unsorted or a sorted T cell fraction (not recorded which). The chain combines TRBV7-2 with TRBJ2-7; the match to TRBD1 covers 7 bases. The sequence derives from a male donor with ankylosing spondylitis. The CDR3 DNA reads as TGTGCCAGCAGCCACCGGGACAGCTCCTACGAGCAGTACTTC. As protein: CASSHRDSSYEQYF. Filled out from reference TRBV7-2 and TRBJ2-7, the complete variable domain reads GAGVSQSPSNKVTEKGKDVELRCDPISGHTALYWYRQSLGQGLEFLIYFQGNSAPDKSGLPSDRFSAERTGGSVSTLTIQRTQQEDSAVYLCASSHRDSSYEQYFGPGTRLTVT.